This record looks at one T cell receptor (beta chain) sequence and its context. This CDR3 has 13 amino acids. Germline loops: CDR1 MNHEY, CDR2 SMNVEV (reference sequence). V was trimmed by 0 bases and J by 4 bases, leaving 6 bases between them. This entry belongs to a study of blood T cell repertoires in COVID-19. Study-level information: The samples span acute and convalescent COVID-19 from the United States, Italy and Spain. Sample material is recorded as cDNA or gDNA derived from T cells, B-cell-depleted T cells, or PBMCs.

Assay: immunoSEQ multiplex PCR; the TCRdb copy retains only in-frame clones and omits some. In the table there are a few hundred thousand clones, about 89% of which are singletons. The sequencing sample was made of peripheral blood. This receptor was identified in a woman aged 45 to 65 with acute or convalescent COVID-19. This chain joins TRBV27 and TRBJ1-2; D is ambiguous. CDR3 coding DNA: TGTGCCAGCAGTTTATCGGCCACCTATGGCTACACCTTC. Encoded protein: CASSLSATYGYTF.